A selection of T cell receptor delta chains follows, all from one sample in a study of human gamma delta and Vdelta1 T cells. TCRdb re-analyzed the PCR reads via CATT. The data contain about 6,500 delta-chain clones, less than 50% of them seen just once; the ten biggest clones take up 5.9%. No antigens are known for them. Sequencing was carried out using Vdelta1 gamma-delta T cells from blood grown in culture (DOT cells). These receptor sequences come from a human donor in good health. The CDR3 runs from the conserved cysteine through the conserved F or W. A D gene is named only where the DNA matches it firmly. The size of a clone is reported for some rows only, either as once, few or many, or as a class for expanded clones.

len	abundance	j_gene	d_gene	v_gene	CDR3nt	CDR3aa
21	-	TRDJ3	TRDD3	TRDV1	TGTGCTCTTGGGGAACGCCTTCCCCCACTGGGGATACGGTGGGACACCCGACAGATGTTTTTC	CALGERLPPLGIRWDTRQMFF
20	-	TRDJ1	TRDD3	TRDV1	TGTGCTCTTGGGGAGTCCATTCGACGACTGGGGGATCGAGACAGGGGTGAACTCATCTTT	CALGESIRRLGDRDRGELIF
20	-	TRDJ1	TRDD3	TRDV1	TGTGCTCTTGGGGAAAAGCTTCCCTACTGGGGGATACGGAACACCGATAAACTCATCTTT	CALGEKLPYWGIRNTDKLIF
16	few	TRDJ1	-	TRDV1	TGTGCTCTTGGGGAACTTCAGGATGGGTACACCGATAAACTCATCTTT	CALGELQDGYTDKLIF
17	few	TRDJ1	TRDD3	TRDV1	TGTGCTCTTGGGCAACACCTACAGGGATACTGGGCCGATAAACTCATCTTT	CALGQHLQGYWADKLIF
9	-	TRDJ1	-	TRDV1	TGTGCTCTTGGGGAAAGTCTGCATTTC	CALGESLHF
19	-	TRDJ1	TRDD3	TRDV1	TGTGCTCTTGGGGAACAGGCCCTACTGGGGGATCTGTACACCGATAAACTCATCTTT	CALGEQALLGDLYTDKLIF
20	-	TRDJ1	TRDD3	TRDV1	TGTGCTCTTGGGGGGGAGCAATCTACGTCCTGGGGGATAAGGTCCGATAAACTCATCTTT	CALGGEQSTSWGIRSDKLIF
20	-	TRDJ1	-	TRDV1	TGTGCTCCCGTCCCCTCACGCCCCAGGGCCTCTGGGGAGGTTACCGATAAACGCATCTTT	CAPVPSRPRASGEVTDKRIF
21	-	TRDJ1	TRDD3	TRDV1	TGTGCTCTTGGGCCCACTCGGATTCCCGTACTGGGGGAGCCCGTCACCGATAAACTCATCTTT	CALGPTRIPVLGEPVTDKLIF
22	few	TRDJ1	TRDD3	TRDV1	TGTGCTCTTGGGGAACTACTACCTTCCGGACACTGGGGGATAAAAGCGGAGGATAAACTCATCTTT	CALGELLPSGHWGIKAEDKLIF
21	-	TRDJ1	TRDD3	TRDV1	TGTGCTCTTGGGACCTTCCTACGGGCCCCTTTACTGGGGGATACCACCGATAAACTCATCTTT	CALGTFLRAPLLGDTTDKLIF
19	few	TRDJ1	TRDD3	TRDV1	TGTGCTCTTGGGGAACTCTCCTACATGGGGGATACGTGGACCGATAAACTCATCTTT	CALGELSYMGDTWTDKLIF
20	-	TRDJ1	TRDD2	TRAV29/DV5	TGTGCAACAATCTCACCGAACTTCCTACTACCGGCGGACTACACCGATAAACTCATCTTT	CATISPNFLLPADYTDKLIF
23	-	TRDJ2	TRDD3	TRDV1	TGTGCTCTTGGGGATCACACCTCGACCTTCTACGACTACTGGGGGACTTTGACAGCACAACTCTTCTTT	CALGDHTSTFYDYWGTLTAQLFF
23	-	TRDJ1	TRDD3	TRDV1	TGTGCTCTTGGGGAACGCTCAATACTGGGGGATACGGATAGGCCTAGGTACACCGATAAACTCATCTTT	CALGERSILGDTDRPRYTDKLIF
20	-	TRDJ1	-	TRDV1	TGTGCTCTTGGGGAAACCCGGGACGGGGTTTACGTGGGGAAAACCGATAAACTCATCTTT	CALGETRDGVYVGKTDKLIF
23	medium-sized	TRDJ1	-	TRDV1	TGTGCTCTTGGGGAAGTTGCAGCCTTCCTCCTACTGGGGGGCAGAACGTACACCGATAAACTCATCTTT	CALGEVAAFLLLGGRTYTDKLIF
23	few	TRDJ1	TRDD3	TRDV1	TGTGCTCTTGGGGAACTAGAAGTGGCCTACTCAGCTGGGGGATCGGGACGTACAGGTAAACTCATCTTT	CALGELEVAYSAGGSGRTGKLIF
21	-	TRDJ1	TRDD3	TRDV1	TGTGCTCTTGGGGAACTAGCAGTACGTCTTCCTAAAAGGCTGGGGGATTCAAAACTCATCTTT	CALGELAVRLPKRLGDSKLIF
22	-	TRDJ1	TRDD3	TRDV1	TGTGCTCTTGGGTCACGGGTAGAGTACTGGGGGATACGCAGGGGGGGAGCCGATAAACTCATCTTT	CALGSRVEYWGIRRGGADKLIF
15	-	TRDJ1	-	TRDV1	TGTGCTCTTGGGGAACTGGTAGGGTACACCGATAAACTCATCTTT	CALGELVGYTDKLIF
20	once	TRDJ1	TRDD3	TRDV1	TGTGCTCTTGGGGAACTCTTGCCTAAAGGGGCTGGGGGCATGGGAGATAAACTCATCTTT	CALGELLPKGAGGMGDKLIF
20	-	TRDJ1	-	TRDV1	TGTGCTCTTGGGGAATCCCGGAGTCCACTATCCCTTCCGTACACCGATAAACTCATCTTT	CALGESRSPLSLPYTDKLIF
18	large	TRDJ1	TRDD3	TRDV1	TGTGCTCTTGGGGCCTCTTCCATGTGGATACGCGATACCGATAAACTCATCTTT	CALGASSMWIRDTDKLIF
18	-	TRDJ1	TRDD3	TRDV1	TGTGCTCTTGGGGAACGGCTTCCCTCTAACTGGGGGATTGGGAAACTCATCTTT	CALGERLPSNWGIGKLIF
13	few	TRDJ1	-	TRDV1	TGTGCTCTTGGGGGAACAGGTAGTGATAAACTCATCTTT	CALGGTGSDKLIF
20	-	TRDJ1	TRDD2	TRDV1	TGTGCTCTTGGGGACAAAGACCCCTTCCTAAGCCCCAGGGGTGATGATAAACTCATCTTT	CALGDKDPFLSPRGDDKLIF
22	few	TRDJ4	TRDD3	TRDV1	TGTGCTCTTGGGGAACTAGTACCCGTACTGGGGGACCCTGGGGGCATGCCCAGACCCCTGATCTTT	CALGELVPVLGDPGGMPRPLIF
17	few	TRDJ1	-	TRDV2	TGTGCCTGTGACACTTGGGGTCGGGATTTCGGCGCCGATAAACTCATCTTT	CACDTWGRDFGADKLIF
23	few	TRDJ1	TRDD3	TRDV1	TGTGCTCTTGCCTTCCTACGTGAAGCTGGGGGATACTCCACCCAAAGGTACACCGATAAACTCATCTTT	CALAFLREAGGYSTQRYTDKLIF
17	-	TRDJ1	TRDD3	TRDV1	TGTGCTCTTGGGGAACGTCCTGCAAGGGGATACCCCGATAAACTCATCTTT	CALGERPARGYPDKLIF
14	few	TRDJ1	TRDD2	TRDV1	TGTGCTCTTGGGGAACCTCTTCCTACCGAGGAACTCATCTTT	CALGEPLPTEELIF